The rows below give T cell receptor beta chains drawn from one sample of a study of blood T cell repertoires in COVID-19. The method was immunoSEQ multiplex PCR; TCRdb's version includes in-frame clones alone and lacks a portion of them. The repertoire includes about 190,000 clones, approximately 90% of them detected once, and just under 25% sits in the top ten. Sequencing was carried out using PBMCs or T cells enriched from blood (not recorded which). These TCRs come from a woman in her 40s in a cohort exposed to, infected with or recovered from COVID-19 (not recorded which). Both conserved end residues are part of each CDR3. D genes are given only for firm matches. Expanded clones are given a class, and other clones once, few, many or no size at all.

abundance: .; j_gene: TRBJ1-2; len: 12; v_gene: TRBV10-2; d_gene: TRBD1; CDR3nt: TGCGCCAGCAGGGCGGACAGGGATGGCTACACCTTC; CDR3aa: CASRADRDGYTF
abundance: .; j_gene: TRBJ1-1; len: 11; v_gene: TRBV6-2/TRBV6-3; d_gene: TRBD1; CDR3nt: TGTGCCAGCAGTATCGACAGGGTAGCTTTCTTT; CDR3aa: CASSIDRVAFF
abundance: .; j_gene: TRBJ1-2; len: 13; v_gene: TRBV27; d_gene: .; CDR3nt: TGTGCCAGCAGTTTCTCGTCAGGGGACGGCTACACCTTC; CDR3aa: CASSFSSGDGYTF
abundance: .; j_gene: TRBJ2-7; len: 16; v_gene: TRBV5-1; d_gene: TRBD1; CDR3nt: TGCGCCAGCAGCTCGAACTCTCCGGGACAGTCCTACGAGCAGTACTTC; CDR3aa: CASSSNSPGQSYEQYF
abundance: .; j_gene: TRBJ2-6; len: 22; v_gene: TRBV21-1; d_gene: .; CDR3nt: TGTGCCAGCAGCAAAGCGCAAGGCGGTGATAAACTTAATAGAGCTGGGGCCAACGTCCTGACTTTC; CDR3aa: CASSKAQGGDKLNRAGANVLTF
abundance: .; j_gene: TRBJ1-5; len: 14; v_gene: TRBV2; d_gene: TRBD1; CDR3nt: TGTGCCAGCAGTAGGACAGGGGAGGCTCAGCCCCAGCATTTT; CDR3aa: CASSRTGEAQPQHF
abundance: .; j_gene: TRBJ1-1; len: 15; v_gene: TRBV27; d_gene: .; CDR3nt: TGTGCCAGCAGTGTTGTAGGGGGGGCGAGCACTGAAGCTTTCTTT; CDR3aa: CASSVVGGASTEAFF
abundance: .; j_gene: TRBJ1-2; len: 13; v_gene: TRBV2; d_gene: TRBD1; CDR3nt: TGTGCCAGCACAGGGGGAGCTAACTATGGCTACACCTTC; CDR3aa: CASTGGANYGYTF
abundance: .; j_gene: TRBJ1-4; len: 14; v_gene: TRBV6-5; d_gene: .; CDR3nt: TGTGCCAGCACAAAGAGCGGCCCCAATGAAAAACTGTTTTTT; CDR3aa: CASTKSGPNEKLFF
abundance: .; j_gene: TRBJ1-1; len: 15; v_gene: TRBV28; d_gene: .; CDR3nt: TGTGCCAGCAGTGGCAGACAGCTCATGAACACTGAAGCTTTCTTT; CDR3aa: CASSGRQLMNTEAFF
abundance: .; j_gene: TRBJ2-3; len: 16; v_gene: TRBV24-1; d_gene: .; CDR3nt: TGTGCCACCAGTGCCCCAAGAGGGGGGGGATCGGATACGCAGTATTTT; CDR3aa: CATSAPRGGGSDTQYF
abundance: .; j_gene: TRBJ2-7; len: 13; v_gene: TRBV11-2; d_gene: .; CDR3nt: TGTGCCAGCAGCTTAGCGCCTAGACCCGAGCAGTACTTC; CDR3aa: CASSLAPRPEQYF
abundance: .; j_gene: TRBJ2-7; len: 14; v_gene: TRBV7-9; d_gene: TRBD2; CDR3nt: TGTGCCAGCAGCTTAGGGACTAGCGGGAGTGGGCAGTACTTC; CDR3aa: CASSLGTSGSGQYF
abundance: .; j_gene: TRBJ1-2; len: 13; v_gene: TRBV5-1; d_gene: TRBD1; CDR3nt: TGCGCCAGCAGCTCCGGGACAGGGTCTGGCTACACCTTC; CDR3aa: CASSSGTGSGYTF
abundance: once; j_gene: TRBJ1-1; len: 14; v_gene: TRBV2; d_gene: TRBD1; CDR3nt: TGTGCCAGCAGTTCGACAGGGGTGAACACTGAAGCTTTCTTT; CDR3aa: CASSSTGVNTEAFF
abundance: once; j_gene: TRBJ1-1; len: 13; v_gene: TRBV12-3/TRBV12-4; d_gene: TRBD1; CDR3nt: TGTGCCAGCAGTCAACAGGGGTGGACTGAAGCTTTCTTT; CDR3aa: CASSQQGWTEAFF
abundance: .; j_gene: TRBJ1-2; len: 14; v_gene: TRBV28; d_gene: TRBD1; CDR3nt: TGTGCCAGCAGTGTACCACAGGGGGACTATGGCTACACCTTC; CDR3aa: CASSVPQGDYGYTF
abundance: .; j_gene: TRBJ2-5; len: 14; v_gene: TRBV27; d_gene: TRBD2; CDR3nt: TGTGCCAGCGGCGAGCTAGCGGGACAAGAGACCCAGTACTTC; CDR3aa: CASGELAGQETQYF
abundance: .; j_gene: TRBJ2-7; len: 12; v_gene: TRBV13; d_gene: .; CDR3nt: TGTGCCAGCAGCTTAAACGGTTACGAGCAGTACTTC; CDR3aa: CASSLNGYEQYF
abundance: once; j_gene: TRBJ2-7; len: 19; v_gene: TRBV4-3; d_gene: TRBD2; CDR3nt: TGCGCCAGCAGCCAAGGGTTAGGGCCTTCTAGCGGGGTGAATTACGAGCAGTACTTC; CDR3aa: CASSQGLGPSSGVNYEQYF
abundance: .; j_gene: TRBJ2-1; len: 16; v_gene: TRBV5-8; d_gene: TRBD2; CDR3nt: TGTGCCAGCAGAGATACTAGCGGGAGCTCCTACAATGAGCAGTTCTTC; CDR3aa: CASRDTSGSSYNEQFF
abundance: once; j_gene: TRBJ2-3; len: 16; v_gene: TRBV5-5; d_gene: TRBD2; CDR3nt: TGTGCCAGCAGCTTTGGGGGGACTAGAGGCACAGATACGCAGTATTTT; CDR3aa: CASSFGGTRGTDTQYF
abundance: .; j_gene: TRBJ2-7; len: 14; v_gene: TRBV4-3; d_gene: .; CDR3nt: TGCGCCAGCAGCTCTATGGACCCTCGGGGCGAGCAGTACTTC; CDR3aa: CASSSMDPRGEQYF
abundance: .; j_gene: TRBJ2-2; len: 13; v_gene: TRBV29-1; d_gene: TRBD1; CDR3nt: TGCAGCGTTGGAAACAGGGGGACCGGGGAGCTGTTTTTT; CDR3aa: CSVGNRGTGELFF
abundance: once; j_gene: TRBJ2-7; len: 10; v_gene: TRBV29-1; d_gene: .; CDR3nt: TGCAGCGTGAGGGAGAACGAGCAGTACTTC; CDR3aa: CSVRENEQYF
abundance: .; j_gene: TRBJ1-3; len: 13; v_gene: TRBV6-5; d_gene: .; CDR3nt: TGTGCCAGCAGTTACGTTCAGAGGGACACCATATATTTT; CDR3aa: CASSYVQRDTIYF
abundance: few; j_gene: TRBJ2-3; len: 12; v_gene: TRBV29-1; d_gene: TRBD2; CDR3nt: TGCAGCGTTGGCGGGGGTACAGATACGCAGTATTTT; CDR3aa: CSVGGGTDTQYF
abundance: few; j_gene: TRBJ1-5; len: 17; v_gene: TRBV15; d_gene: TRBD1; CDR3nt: TGTGCCACCAGCAGGTCTAGGACAGGGGGCTTGAATCAGCCCCAGCATTTT; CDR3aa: CATSRSRTGGLNQPQHF
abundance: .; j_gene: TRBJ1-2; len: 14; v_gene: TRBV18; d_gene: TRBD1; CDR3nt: TGTGCCAGCTCACCAGGGGACAGCAGTTATGGCTACACCTTC; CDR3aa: CASSPGDSSYGYTF